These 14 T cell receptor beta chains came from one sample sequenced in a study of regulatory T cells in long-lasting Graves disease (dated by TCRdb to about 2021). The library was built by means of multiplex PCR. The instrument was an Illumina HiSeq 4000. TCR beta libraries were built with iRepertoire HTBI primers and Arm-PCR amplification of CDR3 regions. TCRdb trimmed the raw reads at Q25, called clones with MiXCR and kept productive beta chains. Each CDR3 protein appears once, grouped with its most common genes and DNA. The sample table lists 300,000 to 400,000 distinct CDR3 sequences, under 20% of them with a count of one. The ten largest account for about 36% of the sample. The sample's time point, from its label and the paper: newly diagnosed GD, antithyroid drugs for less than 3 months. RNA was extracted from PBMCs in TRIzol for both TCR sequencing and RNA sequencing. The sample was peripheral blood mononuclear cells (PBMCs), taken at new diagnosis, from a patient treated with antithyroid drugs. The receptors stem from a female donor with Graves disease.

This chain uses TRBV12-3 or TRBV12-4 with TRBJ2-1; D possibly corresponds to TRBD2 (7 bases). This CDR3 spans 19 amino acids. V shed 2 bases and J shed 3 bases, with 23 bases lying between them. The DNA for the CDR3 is TGTGCCAGCAGTTTAACGGCCCAGGGGTTGGGGGGGGACTACAATGAGCAGTTCTTC. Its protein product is CASSLTAQGLGGDYNEQFF.

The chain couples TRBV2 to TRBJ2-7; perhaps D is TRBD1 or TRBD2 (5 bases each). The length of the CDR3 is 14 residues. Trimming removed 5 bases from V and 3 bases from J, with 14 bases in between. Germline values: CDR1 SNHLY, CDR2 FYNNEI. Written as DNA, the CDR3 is TGTGCCAGCAGTCCGGGACGGCCGATCTACGAGCAGTACTTC. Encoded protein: CASSPGRPIYEQYF.

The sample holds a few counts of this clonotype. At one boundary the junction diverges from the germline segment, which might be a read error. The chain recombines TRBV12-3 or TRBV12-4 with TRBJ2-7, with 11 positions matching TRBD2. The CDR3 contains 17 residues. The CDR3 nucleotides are TGTGCCAGCAACAAAGGCAGACTAGCGGGATTCTCCTGCGAGCAGTACTTC. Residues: CASNKGRLAGFSCEQYF.

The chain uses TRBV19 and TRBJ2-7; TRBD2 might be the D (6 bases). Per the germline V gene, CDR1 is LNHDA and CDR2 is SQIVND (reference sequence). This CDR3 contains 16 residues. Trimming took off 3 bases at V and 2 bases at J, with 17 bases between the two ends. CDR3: CASSMGGWGDTYEQYF. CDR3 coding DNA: TGTGCCAGTAGTATGGGTGGTTGGGGGGATACCTACGAGCAGTACTTC.

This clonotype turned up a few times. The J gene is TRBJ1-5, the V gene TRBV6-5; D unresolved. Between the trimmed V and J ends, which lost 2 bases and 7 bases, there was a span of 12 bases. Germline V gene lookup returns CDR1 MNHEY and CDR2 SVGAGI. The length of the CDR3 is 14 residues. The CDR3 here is CASSYAQAGQPQHF. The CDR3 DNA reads TGTGCCAGCAGTTACGCCCAAGCCGGGCAGCCCCAGCATTTT.

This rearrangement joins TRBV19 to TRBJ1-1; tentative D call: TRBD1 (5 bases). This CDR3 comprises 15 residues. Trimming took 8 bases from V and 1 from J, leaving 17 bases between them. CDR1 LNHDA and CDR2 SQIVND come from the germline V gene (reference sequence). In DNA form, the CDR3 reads TGTGCCAGTGAACCCCGGGTTGGGGCGAACACTGAAGCTTTCTTT. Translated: CASEPRVGANTEAFF.

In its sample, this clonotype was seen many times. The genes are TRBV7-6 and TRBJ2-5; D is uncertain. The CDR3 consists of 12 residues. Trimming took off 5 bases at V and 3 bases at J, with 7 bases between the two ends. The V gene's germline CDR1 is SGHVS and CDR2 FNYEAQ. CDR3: CASSDLKETQYF. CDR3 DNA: TGTGCCAGCAGCGACTTAAAAGAGACCCAGTACTTC.

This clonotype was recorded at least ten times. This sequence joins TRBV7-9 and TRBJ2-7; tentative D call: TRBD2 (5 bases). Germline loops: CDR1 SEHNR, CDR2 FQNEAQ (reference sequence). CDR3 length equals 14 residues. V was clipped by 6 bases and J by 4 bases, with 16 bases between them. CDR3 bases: TGTGCCAGCAGTTATGACTTTAGGGAGTACGAGCAGTACTTC. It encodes CASSYDFREYEQYF.

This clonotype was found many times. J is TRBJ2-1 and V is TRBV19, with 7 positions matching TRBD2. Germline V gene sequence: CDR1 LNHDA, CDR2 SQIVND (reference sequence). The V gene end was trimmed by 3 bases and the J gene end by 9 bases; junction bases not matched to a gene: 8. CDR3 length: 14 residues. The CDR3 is CASSMISGFSEQFF. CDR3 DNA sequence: TGTGCCAGTAGTATGATTAGCGGGTTTAGTGAGCAGTTCTTC.

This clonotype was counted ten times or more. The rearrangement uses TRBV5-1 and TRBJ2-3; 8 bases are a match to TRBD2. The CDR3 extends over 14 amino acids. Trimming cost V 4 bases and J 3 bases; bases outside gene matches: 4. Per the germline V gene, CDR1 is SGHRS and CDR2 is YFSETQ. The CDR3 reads CASSQRERTDTQYF. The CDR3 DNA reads TGCGCCAGCAGCCAGCGGGAGCGGACAGATACGCAGTATTTT.

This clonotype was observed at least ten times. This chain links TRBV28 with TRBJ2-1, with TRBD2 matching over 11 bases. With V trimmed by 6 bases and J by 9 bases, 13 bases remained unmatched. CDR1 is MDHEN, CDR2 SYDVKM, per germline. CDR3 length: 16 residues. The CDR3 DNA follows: TGTGCCAGCAGCATGGTTGACACTAGCGGGAGTACTGAGCAGTTCTTC. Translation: CASSMVDTSGSTEQFF.

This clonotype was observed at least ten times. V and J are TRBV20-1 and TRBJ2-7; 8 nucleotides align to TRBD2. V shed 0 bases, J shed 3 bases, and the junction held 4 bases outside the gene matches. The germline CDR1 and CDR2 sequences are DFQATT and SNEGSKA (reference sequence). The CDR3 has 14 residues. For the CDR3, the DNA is TGCAGTGCTAGAGATCGGGGGGGGCTCTACGAGCAGTACTTC. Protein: CSARDRGGLYEQYF.

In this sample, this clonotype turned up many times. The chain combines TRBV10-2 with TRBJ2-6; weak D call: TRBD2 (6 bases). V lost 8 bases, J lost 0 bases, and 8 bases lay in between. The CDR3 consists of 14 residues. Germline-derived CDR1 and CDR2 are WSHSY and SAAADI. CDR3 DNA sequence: TGCGCCAGCGAGGAGGGCTCTGGGGCCAACGTCCTGACTTTC. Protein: CASEEGSGANVLTF.

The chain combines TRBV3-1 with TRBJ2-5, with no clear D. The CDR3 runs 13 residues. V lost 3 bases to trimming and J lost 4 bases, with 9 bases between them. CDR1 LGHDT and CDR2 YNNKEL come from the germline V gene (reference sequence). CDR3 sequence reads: CASSHDSPETQYF. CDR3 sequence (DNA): TGTGCCAGCAGCCACGACTCGCCAGAGACCCAGTACTTC.